Listed here are 21 T cell receptor beta chains from one sample, sequenced in a study of blood T cell repertoires in COVID-19. Profiled with immunoSEQ multiplex PCR; TCRdb holds only in-frame clones, not every one. The table records roughly 250,000 clones, about 87% of them present only once. Input material: peripheral blood. These TCRs come from a woman between 40 and 50 years old with acute or convalescent COVID-19.

This CDR3 is CASSSAGTANSPLHF. In DNA form, the CDR3 reads TGTGCCAGTAGTTCGGCAGGGACAGCAAATTCACCCCTCCACTTT. The chain is built from TRBV19 and TRBJ1-6; 7 bases are shared with TRBD1. V trimming: 5 bases; J trimming: 7 bases; junction bases outside the gene matches: 8. This CDR3 has 15 amino acids. Germline V gives CDR1 LNHDA, CDR2 SQIVND (reference sequence).

DNA of the CDR3: TGCGCCAGCAGCCAAGCGATGGGGGGAGGCTACGAGCAGTACGTC. Protein product: CASSQAMGGGYEQYV. The chain combines TRBV4-1 with TRBJ2-7, with a possible D match to TRBD2 (6 bases). This CDR3 region has 15 residues. CDR1 is MGHRA and CDR2 is YSYEKL in the germline V gene. Trimming removed 1 base from V and 3 bases from J, with 13 bases in between.

The rearrangement joins TRBV30 to TRBJ1-1, with 10 bases matching TRBD1. This CDR3 has 16 residues. The junction had 14 bases not matched to a gene; V was cut back by 4 bases and J by 6 bases. Germline CDR1 is GTSNPN and CDR2 is SVGIG (reference sequence). CDR3 amino acids: CAWNRDRGGIGAEAFF. The CDR3 nucleotides read TGTGCCTGGAATCGGGACAGGGGAGGAATAGGGGCTGAAGCTTTCTTT.

DNA for the CDR3: TGTGCCACCTCTAGCGGGGGGGCAGGCGAGCAGTACGTC. Its translation: CATSSGGAGEQYV. This chain joins TRBV10-3 and TRBJ2-7, with TRBD2 matching over 12 bases. The CDR3 length is 13 residues. Germline CDR1 is ENHRY and CDR2 is SYGVKD. The ends lost 10 bases at V and 6 bases at J; junction bases unmatched: 7.

The V and J genes are TRBV3-1 (or the pseudogene TRBV3-2) and TRBJ2-3; D possibly corresponds to TRBD2 (6 bases). The germline V and J ends were trimmed by 8 bases and 3 bases, with 15 bases remaining between them. Per germline, CDR1 LGHDT and CDR2 YNNKEL (reference sequence). This CDR3 region has 14 residues. The chain's CDR3 is CASGGRGRTDTQYF. CDR3 DNA sequence: TGTGCCAGCGGAGGGCGGGGTAGGACAGATACGCAGTATTTT.

The genes are TRBV10-2 and TRBJ2-2, with 8 bases matching TRBD2. The CDR3 contains 18 residues. The ends lost 5 bases at V and 5 bases at J; junction bases unmatched: 16. Germline-derived CDR1 and CDR2 are WSHSY and SAAADI. The CDR3 coding sequence is TGCGCCAGCAGTATACCGGACGGTAGCGGGGTAAGGACCGGGGAGCTGTTTTTT. It encodes CASSIPDGSGVRTGELFF.

The chain employs TRBV5-1 and TRBJ1-2; D ambiguous. Deletions cut 4 bases from V and 0 bases from J, with 19 bases between. Germline CDR1 SGHRS, CDR2 YFSETQ. The CDR3 sequence is 17 residues long. The CDR3 nucleotides read TGCGCCAGCAGCGCGGGAGCTGTCGGGAAAGCTAACTATGGCTACACCTTC. This encodes CASSAGAVGKANYGYTF.

DNA of the CDR3: TGTGCCAGCAGGGAGAGAGAGGGACTTCCCTATGGCTACACCTTC. Protein sequence: CASREREGLPYGYTF. This sequence joins TRBV6-6 and TRBJ1-2, with a tentative D call TRBD1 (5 bases). This CDR3 has 15 residues. The V end was cut by 6 bases, the J end by 4 bases, with 18 bases between. CDR1 and CDR2 (germline): MNHNY, SVGAGI (reference sequence).

For the CDR3, the DNA is TGTGCCAGCAGCCCCAGGACAGGGAGCTCCTACAATGAGCAGTTCTTC. It is translated as CASSPRTGSSYNEQFF. The chain combines TRBV3-1 (or the pseudogene TRBV3-2) with TRBJ2-1, with 8 nucleotides matching TRBD1. Germline trimming cut 4 bases from V and 0 bases from J; bases unmatched to any gene: 5. Germline V gene lookup returns CDR1 LGHDT and CDR2 YNNKEL (reference sequence). The CDR3 is made up of 16 amino acids.

This rearrangement joins TRBV14 to TRBJ1-4; no firm D call. Trimming took 1 base from V and 3 from J, leaving 9 bases between them. The V gene's germline CDR1 is SGHDN and CDR2 FVKESK. This CDR3 is 15 amino acids long. The CDR3 sequence: CASSQGGLANEKLFF. Written as DNA, the CDR3 is TGTGCCAGCAGCCAAGGAGGGCTGGCTAATGAAAAACTGTTTTTT.

In regard to this clone: The same CDR3 can be traced to other DNA sequences in this sample. The chain combines TRBV5-1 with TRBJ1-1; a possible D gene is TRBD1 (6 bases). Trimming removed 4 bases from V and 4 bases from J, with 11 bases in between. Germline V gene sequence: CDR1 SGHRS, CDR2 YFSETQ. This CDR3 comprises 13 residues. The CDR3 reads CASSLQGGTEAFF. In DNA, the CDR3 is TGCGCCAGCAGCCTACAGGGCGGCACTGAAGCTTTCTTT.

The V call is TRBV5-6, the J call TRBJ1-1, with a possible D match to TRBD1 (6 bases). V was trimmed by 4 bases and J by 2 bases, leaving 12 bases between them. Germline CDR1 reads SGHDT; CDR2 reads YYEEEE. The CDR3 totals 14 residues. Written as DNA, the CDR3 is TGTGCCAGCAGCGCGCAGGACAGCAACACTGAAGCTTTCTTT. It translates to CASSAQDSNTEAFF. Combining the CDR3 with reference TRBV5-6 and TRBJ1-1 gives the whole variable domain DAGVTQSPTHLIKTRGQQVTLRCSPKSGHDTVSWYQQALGQGPQFIFQYYEEEERQRGNFPDRFSGHQFPNYSSELNVNALLLGDSALYLCASSAQDSNTEAFFGQGTRLTVV.

The V gene is TRBV2, the J gene TRBJ1-4; D unresolved. The ends were cut back, 10 bases at V and 1 base at J, with 16 bases in the middle. The germline CDR1 and CDR2 sequences are SNHLY and FYNNEI. CDR3 length equals 15 residues. The CDR3 here is CATCREDLTNEKLFF. As DNA, the CDR3 is TGTGCCACCTGTCGTGAGGACTTAACTAATGAAAAACTGTTTTTT. The full variable domain, in which reference TRBV2 and TRBJ1-4 provide the parts outside the CDR3, is EPEVTQTPSHQVTQMGQEVILRCVPISNHLYFYWYRQILGQKVEFLVSFYNNEISEKSEIFDDQFSVERPDGSNFTLKIRSTKLEDSAMYFCATCREDLTNEKLFFGSGTQLSVL.

The chain couples TRBV2 to TRBJ1-3, with 7 bases identical to TRBD1. With 2 bases clipped from V and 1 base from J, the junction kept 8 bases outside the gene matches. Germline CDR1 reads SNHLY; CDR2 reads FYNNEI. The CDR3 sequence is 17 residues long. This CDR3 reads CASSEQGGGISGNTIYF. CDR3 nucleotide sequence: TGTGCCAGCAGTGAACAAGGAGGGGGCATTTCTGGAAACACCATATATTTT.

The chain couples TRBV20-1 to TRBJ2-4, with D unresolved. Trimming stripped 3 bases from V and 6 bases from J, with 6 bases between. Germline V gene data show CDR1 as DFQATT and CDR2 as SNEGSKA (reference sequence). The CDR3 is 11 residues long. The CDR3 DNA follows: TGCAGTGCTAGCTATAGAAACATTCAGTACTTC. Protein product: CSASYRNIQYF.

The rearrangement uses TRBV30 and TRBJ1-1, with D tentatively TRBD1 (5 bases). The CDR3 spans 11 residues. Germline loops: CDR1 GTSNPN, CDR2 SVGIG (reference sequence). Between the trimmed V and J ends, which lost 1 base and 11 bases, there was a span of 11 bases. DNA of the CDR3: TGTGCCTGGAGTGCCAGGGCGGGGGCTTTCTTT. It translates to CAWSARAGAFF.

The gene calls are TRBV3-1 (or the pseudogene TRBV3-2) and TRBJ2-7; the D is unclear. V was shortened by 1 base and J by 6 bases, with 19 bases between the two germline ends. The CDR3 loop spans 16 amino acids. The V gene's germline CDR1 is LGHDT and CDR2 YNNKEL (reference sequence). The CDR3 nucleotides are TGTGCCAGCAGCCAAGTCTCACTCCCCCCCTACGGCGAGCAGTACGTC. Translating gives CASSQVSLPPYGEQYV.

V usage is TRBV6-2 or TRBV6-3 and J usage is TRBJ2-2; D is perhaps TRBD2 (5 bases). The CDR3 consists of 18 residues. Trimming stripped 0 bases from V and 7 bases from J, with 21 bases between. Germline CDR1 reads MNHEY; CDR2 reads SVGEGT. As DNA, the CDR3 is TGTGCCAGCAGTTACTCCTCCCTAGCCCAATTCCGTAACGGGGAGCTGTTTTTT. It yields the protein CASSYSSLAQFRNGELFF.

Here the CDR3 DNA reads TGTGCCAGCAGCTCTAGACCGAACACTGAAGCTTTCTTT. Translation gives CASSSRPNTEAFF. This chain joins TRBV5-6 and TRBJ1-1, with D hard to call. This CDR3 is built from 13 residues. Trimming stripped 3 bases from V and 1 base from J, with 7 bases between. Germline lookup yields CDR1 SGHDT and CDR2 YYEEEE.

The chain uses TRBV19 and TRBJ2-2, with TRBD1 identical over 7 bases. The CDR3 loop spans 18 amino acids. V trimming: 5 bases; J trimming: 2 bases; junction bases outside the gene matches: 14. Germline CDR1 LNHDA, CDR2 SQIVND (reference sequence). The CDR3 is CASSLLATGSQNTGELFF. The CDR3 DNA sequence: TGTGCCAGTAGTTTGCTCGCGACAGGGTCCCAAAACACCGGGGAGCTGTTTTTT.

The gene calls are TRBV19 and TRBJ1-2; 8 nucleotides agree with TRBD1. Trimming removed 3 bases from V and 7 bases from J; junction bases left unmatched: 13. Germline V gene lookup returns CDR1 LNHDA and CDR2 SQIVND (reference sequence). The CDR3 consists of 16 residues. This chain's CDR3 is CASSIRTGTASSGYTF. In nucleotides, the CDR3 is TGTGCCAGTAGTATCCGGACAGGGACGGCCTCCTCTGGCTACACCTTC.